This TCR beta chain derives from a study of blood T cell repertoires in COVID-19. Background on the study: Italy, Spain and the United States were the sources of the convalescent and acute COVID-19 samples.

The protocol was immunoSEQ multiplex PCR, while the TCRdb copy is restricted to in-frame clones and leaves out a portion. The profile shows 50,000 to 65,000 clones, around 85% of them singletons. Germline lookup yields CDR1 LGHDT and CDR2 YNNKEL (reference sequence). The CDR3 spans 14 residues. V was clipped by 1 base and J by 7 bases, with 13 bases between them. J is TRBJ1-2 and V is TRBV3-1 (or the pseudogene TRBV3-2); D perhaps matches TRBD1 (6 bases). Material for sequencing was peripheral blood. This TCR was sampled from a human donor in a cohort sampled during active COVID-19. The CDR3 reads CASSQVAGAGGYTF. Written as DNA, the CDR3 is TGTGCCAGCAGCCAAGTGGCAGGGGCCGGTGGCTACACCTTC.